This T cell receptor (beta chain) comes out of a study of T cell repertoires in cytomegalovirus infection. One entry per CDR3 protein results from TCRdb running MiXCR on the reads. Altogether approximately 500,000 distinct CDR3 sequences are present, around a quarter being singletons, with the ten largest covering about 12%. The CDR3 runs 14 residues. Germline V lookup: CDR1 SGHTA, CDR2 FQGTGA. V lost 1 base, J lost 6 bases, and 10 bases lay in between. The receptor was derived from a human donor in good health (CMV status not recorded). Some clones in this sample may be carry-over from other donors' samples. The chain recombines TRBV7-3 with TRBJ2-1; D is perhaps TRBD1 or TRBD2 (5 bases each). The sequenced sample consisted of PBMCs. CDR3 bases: TGTGCCAGCAGCTTAAGGGGACCAAGCAATGAGCAGTTCTTC. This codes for CASSLRGPSNEQFF.